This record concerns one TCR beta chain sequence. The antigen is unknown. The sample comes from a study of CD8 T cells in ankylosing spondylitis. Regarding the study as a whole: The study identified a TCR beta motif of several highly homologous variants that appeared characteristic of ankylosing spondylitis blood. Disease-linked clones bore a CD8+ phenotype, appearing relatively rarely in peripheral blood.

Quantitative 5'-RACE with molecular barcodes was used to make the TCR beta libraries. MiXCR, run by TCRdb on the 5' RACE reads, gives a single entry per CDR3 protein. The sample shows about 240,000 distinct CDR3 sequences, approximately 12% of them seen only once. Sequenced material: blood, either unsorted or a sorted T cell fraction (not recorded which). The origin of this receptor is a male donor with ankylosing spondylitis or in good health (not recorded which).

Here the CDR3 DNA reads TGCGCCAGCAGCCAAGGGACAGGGGTAATCTACGGCTACACCTTC. This sequence encodes CASSQGTGVIYGYTF. This chain uses TRBV4-1 with TRBJ1-2; 9 positions agree with TRBD1. Germline V CDR1 and CDR2: MGHRA, YSYEKL. The CDR3 is made up of 15 amino acids. With V trimmed by 1 base and J by 8 bases, 8 bases remained unmatched.